The rows below give T cell receptor beta chains drawn from one sample of a study of cytomegalovirus exposure and HLA in healthy donors. The assay was immunoSEQ multiplex PCR, and TCRdb's table has in-frame clones only and misses some. The sample records roughly 200,000 clones, roughly 80% being singletons. Sequencing was carried out using PBMCs. Receptors originate from a man aged 50 or older in good health and CMV-seronegative. The CDR3 runs from the conserved cysteine through the conserved F or W. D genes are given only for firm matches. The size of a clone is reported for some rows only, either as once, few or many, or as a class for expanded clones.

V	J	D	size	DNA	CDR3
TRBV11-2	TRBJ2-5	.	.	TGTGCCAGCAGCTTGGAGCAAGAGACCCAGTACTTC	CASSLEQETQYF
TRBV7-9	TRBJ2-7	TRBD1	.	TGTTCCAGCAGCTGGGACAGGGGGTCATACGAGCAGTACTTC	CSSSWDRGSYEQYF
TRBV18	TRBJ2-6	.	.	TGTGCCAGCTCACCAGACATAACTGGGGCCAACGTCCTGACTTTC	CASSPDITGANVLTF
TRBV13	TRBJ2-3	TRBD2	once	TGTGCCAGCAGCTCGCCCATGGGGCGGGGGGGCACAGATACGCAGTATTTT	CASSSPMGRGGTDTQYF
TRBV5-1	TRBJ2-5	TRBD2	.	TGCGCCAGCAGCTCCTACCCCTACGTGAGCGGGGCTATAGCGGAGACCCAGTACTTC	CASSSYPYVSGAIAETQYF
TRBV7-6	TRBJ2-1	.	.	TGTGCCAGCAGTGCGGGGAGCTCCTACAATGAGCAGTTCTTC	CASSAGSSYNEQFF
TRBV29-1	TRBJ2-7	.	.	TGCAGCGTTGAACAGCAGGGCCACGAGCAGTACTTC	CSVEQQGHEQYF
TRBV7-9	TRBJ1-1	.	.	TGTGCCAGCAGCAAACCCCGGGGGGGAAGGAACACTGAAGCTTTCTTT	CASSKPRGGRNTEAFF
TRBV18	TRBJ1-4	.	.	TGTGCCAGCTCACCGCAGAGTGGGGGGGCAACTAATGAAAAACTGTTTTTT	CASSPQSGGATNEKLFF
TRBV11-3	TRBJ2-2	.	.	TGTGCCAGCAGGGAAAACCAGGGCGTCGGGGAGCTGTTTTTT	CASRENQGVGELFF
TRBV5-6	TRBJ2-1	TRBD2	.	TGTGCCAGCAGCTACAGACTAATAGCGGGACACAATGAGCAGTTCTTC	CASSYRLIAGHNEQFF
TRBV28	TRBJ2-5	TRBD1	.	TGTGCCAGCAGTTCGCCCCAGGGGGCGGGAGAGACCCAGTACTTC	CASSSPQGAGETQYF
TRBV7-2	TRBJ2-3	.	.	TGTGCCAGCAGCTTGTTGATACTCACAGATACGCAGTATTTT	CASSLLILTDTQYF
TRBV4-1	TRBJ1-5	TRBD1	.	TGCGCCAGCAGCCGGGACAGGGTTGGACAGCCCCAGCATTTT	CASSRDRVGQPQHF
TRBV28	TRBJ1-2	TRBD1	.	TGTGCCAGCAGTTTCGGACAGGGGACTTATGGCTACACCTTC	CASSFGQGTYGYTF
TRBV5-5	TRBJ1-6	.	.	TGTGCCAGCAGCTCCGGAGGGTGGGGCAGGGCTGGTTCACCCCTCCACTTT	CASSSGGWGRAGSPLHF
TRBV7-2	TRBJ2-1	TRBD2	.	TGTGCCAGCAGCCATAGCGGGAGGGTTAGCTCCTACAATGAGCAGTTCTTC	CASSHSGRVSSYNEQFF
TRBV5-1	TRBJ1-1	.	.	TGCGCCAGCAGCGCGGGGGACAAGAACACTGAAGCTTTCTTT	CASSAGDKNTEAFF
TRBV10-3	TRBJ2-7	TRBD1	.	TGTGCCGCTAAAGGGACAGACACCTACGAGCAGTACTTC	CAAKGTDTYEQYF
TRBV11-2	TRBJ2-1	TRBD2	.	TGTGCCAGCAGCCCGGGGACTAGATACAATGAGCAGTTCTTC	CASSPGTRYNEQFF
TRBV5-6	TRBJ1-2	TRBD1	.	TGTGCCAGCAGTCGGACAGGCCCTTATGGCTACACCTTC	CASSRTGPYGYTF
TRBV10-3	TRBJ2-7	TRBD1	.	TGTGCCGTCAGTAGAATGAACCGGGACAGTCCCTACGAGCAGTACTTC	CAVSRMNRDSPYEQYF
TRBV7-9	TRBJ1-2	TRBD1	.	TGTGCCAGCAGGCCCACTCAGGGGGCCTATGGCTACACCTTC	CASRPTQGAYGYTF
TRBV5-1	TRBJ2-5	.	.	TGCGCCAGCAGCTTGGCCAGGGGAGGGGTGGAGACCCAGTACTTC	CASSLARGGVETQYF
TRBV9	TRBJ2-5	TRBD2	.	TGTGCCAGCAGCGCCCGGACTAGCGGGACCTGGGCGGAGACCCAGTACTTC	CASSARTSGTWAETQYF
TRBV4-1	TRBJ2-1	TRBD1	.	TGCGCCAGCAGCCATTCCCGGGACAGGGGTTACAATGAGCAGTTCTTC	CASSHSRDRGYNEQFF
TRBV12-2	TRBJ1-2	.	.	TGTGCAAGTCGCTTAAGCAGGGCTGGCTACACCTTC	CASRLSRAGYTF
TRBV6-1	TRBJ1-3	.	.	TGTGCCAGCAGGACGGGGGTCTCTGGAAACACCATATATTTT	CASRTGVSGNTIYF
TRBV7-8	TRBJ1-5	.	.	TGTGCCAGCAGCATTAAACGGACAGCTAATAGCAATCAGCCCCAGCATTTT	CASSIKRTANSNQPQHF
TRBV11-2	TRBJ1-3	.	.	TGTGCCAGCAGCCCCTCGGGCTCTGGAAACACCATATATTTT	CASSPSGSGNTIYF
TRBV6-1	TRBJ1-3	TRBD1	once	TGTGCCAGCAGTGAACCGGGACAGGGCTCTGGAAACACCATATATTTT	CASSEPGQGSGNTIYF
TRBV6-5	TRBJ2-5	.	.	TGTGCCAGCAGTTACGGTCCGGCTAGCCAAGAGACCCAGTACTTC	CASSYGPASQETQYF
TRBV28	TRBJ2-3	.	.	TGTGCCAGCAGTTTTTCCTTCGGGATCACAGATACGCAGTATTTT	CASSFSFGITDTQYF
TRBV30	TRBJ2-3	.	.	TGTGCCTGGAGTGGGAGGGGCACAGATACGCAGTATTTT	CAWSGRGTDTQYF
TRBV28	TRBJ2-2	.	.	TGTGCCACCTCCGCCCCGGGCACCGGGGAGCTGTTTTTT	CATSAPGTGELFF
TRBV27	TRBJ1-1	.	few	TGCGCCAGTTCTTTGGCAGGGAACACTGAAGCTTTCTTT	CASSLAGNTEAFF
TRBV28	TRBJ2-7	TRBD1	.	TGTGCCAGCAGTAAACCGGGACAGGGTACGGGCGAGCAGTACTTC	CASSKPGQGTGEQYF
TRBV15	TRBJ2-7	TRBD1	.	TGTGCCACCAGCAGAGAACAGGGGTCTTTGTATTACGAGCAGTACTTC	CATSREQGSLYYEQYF